A selection of T cell receptor beta chains follows, all from one sample in a study of shared clonotypes between healthy human individuals. The method was immunoSEQ multiplex PCR; TCRdb's version includes in-frame clones alone and lacks a portion of them. Here the sample spans hundreds of thousands of clones, approximately 79% being singletons. Sequences were obtained from memory CD4+ T cells sorted from blood. These receptors were obtained from a woman in her twenties or thirties in good health. Both conserved end residues are part of each CDR3. D genes are given only for firm matches. Clone size is given for some rows only: seen once, a few or many times, or a class if the clone is expanded.

v_call: TRBV11-2; j_call: TRBJ2-5; d_call: TRBD2; clone_size: NA; cdr3_aa: CASSELSGRRGETQYF; cdr3_nt: TGTGCCAGCAGCGAACTTAGCGGGAGGCGGGGAGAGACCCAGTACTTC
v_call: TRBV19; j_call: TRBJ1-5; d_call: NA; clone_size: few; cdr3_aa: CASSIWGQPQHF; cdr3_nt: TGTGCCAGTAGTATTTGGGGTCAGCCCCAGCATTTT
v_call: TRBV27; j_call: TRBJ1-5; d_call: NA; clone_size: NA; cdr3_aa: CASSLTEEKPQHF; cdr3_nt: TGTGCCAGCAGTTTGACAGAAGAAAAGCCCCAGCATTTT
v_call: TRBV4-1; j_call: TRBJ1-2; d_call: NA; clone_size: NA; cdr3_aa: CASSQPTGATANYGYTF; cdr3_nt: TGCGCCAGCAGCCAACCGACGGGGGCCACAGCTAACTATGGCTACACCTTC
v_call: TRBV25-1; j_call: TRBJ1-2; d_call: TRBD1; clone_size: NA; cdr3_aa: CASTHEKGGGYTF; cdr3_nt: TGTGCCAGCACCCACGAAAAAGGGGGCGGCTACACCTTC
v_call: TRBV27; j_call: TRBJ2-7; d_call: NA; clone_size: many; cdr3_aa: CASSFRDGPYEQYF; cdr3_nt: TGTGCCAGCAGTTTTCGGGACGGTCCCTACGAGCAGTACTTC
v_call: TRBV5-4; j_call: TRBJ1-2; d_call: NA; clone_size: NA; cdr3_aa: CASSLAYGAGYTF; cdr3_nt: TGTGCCAGCAGCTTGGCCTACGGGGCTGGCTACACCTTC
v_call: TRBV5-1; j_call: TRBJ1-5; d_call: TRBD1; clone_size: NA; cdr3_aa: CASSIGQGDQPQHF; cdr3_nt: TGCGCCAGCAGCATCGGACAGGGGGACCAGCCCCAGCATTTT
v_call: TRBV6-4; j_call: TRBJ1-3; d_call: NA; clone_size: NA; cdr3_aa: CASSDNGSALARTEGNTIYF; cdr3_nt: TGTGCCAGCAGTGACAATGGGTCGGCACTAGCACGCACGGAAGGAAACACCATATATTTT
v_call: TRBV5-6; j_call: TRBJ2-7; d_call: TRBD2; clone_size: NA; cdr3_aa: CASSGAGGPHEQYF; cdr3_nt: TGTGCCAGCAGCGGAGCGGGAGGGCCCCACGAGCAGTACTTC
v_call: TRBV18; j_call: TRBJ1-1; d_call: NA; clone_size: NA; cdr3_aa: CASSSGGGTEAFF; cdr3_nt: TGTGCCAGCTCATCCGGGGGGGGCACTGAAGCTTTCTTT
v_call: TRBV5-8; j_call: TRBJ1-1; d_call: NA; clone_size: NA; cdr3_aa: CASSRGSSSWNTEAFF; cdr3_nt: TGTGCCAGCAGCCGGGGGTCTAGCAGTTGGAACACTGAAGCTTTCTTT
v_call: TRBV19; j_call: TRBJ2-3; d_call: TRBD2; clone_size: NA; cdr3_aa: CASSILRTSGRDTQYF; cdr3_nt: TGTGCCAGTAGTATTCTCCGAACTAGCGGGAGAGATACGCAGTATTTT
v_call: TRBV11-2; j_call: TRBJ2-3; d_call: NA; clone_size: many; cdr3_aa: CASSLGGGTDTQYF; cdr3_nt: TGTGCCAGCAGCTTAGGTGGTGGCACAGATACGCAGTATTTT
v_call: TRBV5-4; j_call: TRBJ1-4; d_call: NA; clone_size: many; cdr3_aa: CAVAPGQSNEKLFF; cdr3_nt: TGTGCCGTGGCACCGGGACAATCTAATGAAAAACTGTTTTTT
v_call: TRBV19; j_call: TRBJ2-7; d_call: TRBD2; clone_size: few; cdr3_aa: CASSASGGRTYEQYF; cdr3_nt: TGTGCCAGTAGTGCGTCGGGGGGACGCACCTACGAGCAGTACTTC
v_call: TRBV30; j_call: TRBJ2-3; d_call: NA; clone_size: NA; cdr3_aa: CAWAGRTDTQYF; cdr3_nt: TGTGCCTGGGCCGGGAGAACAGATACGCAGTATTTT
v_call: TRBV7-3; j_call: TRBJ1-5; d_call: NA; clone_size: NA; cdr3_aa: CASSLSPRTEVCNQPQHF; cdr3_nt: TGTGCCAGCAGCTTAAGTCCTCGCACCGAGGTGTGCAATCAGCCCCAGCATTTT
v_call: TRBV5-4; j_call: TRBJ1-3; d_call: TRBD1; clone_size: NA; cdr3_aa: CASSLDRARNTIYF; cdr3_nt: TGTGCCAGCAGTCTGGACAGGGCTAGAAACACCATATATTTT
v_call: TRBV18; j_call: TRBJ2-7; d_call: NA; clone_size: once; cdr3_aa: CASSPSHNSYEQYF; cdr3_nt: TGTGCCAGCTCACCATCCCACAACTCCTACGAGCAGTACTTC
v_call: TRBV11-1; j_call: TRBJ2-1; d_call: NA; clone_size: NA; cdr3_aa: CASSLEGRGQFF; cdr3_nt: TGTGCCAGCAGCTTAGAGGGCAGGGGGCAGTTCTTC
v_call: TRBV19; j_call: TRBJ2-7; d_call: NA; clone_size: NA; cdr3_aa: CATNKGSGYEQYF; cdr3_nt: TGTGCCACAAACAAGGGGAGTGGCTACGAGCAGTACTTC